The 18 T cell receptor beta chains reported below all come from one sample, sequenced in a study of OX40 agonist ivuxolimab in advanced cancers. The repertoire was sequenced with immunoSEQ multiplex PCR; TCRdb's copy has only in-frame clones and lacks some. This table holds tens of thousands of clones, roughly 87% found once. Sequencing used CD4+ or CD8+ T cells sorted from blood, obtained in a trial of the OX40 agonist ivuxolimab. Every receptor here comes from an adult with an advanced solid tumor such as melanoma, head and neck, liver or kidney cancer.

This clone showed up just a few times. This sequence joins TRBV6-5 and TRBJ2-6; 7 bases align to TRBD1. With V trimmed by 0 bases and J by 4 bases, 3 bases remained unmatched. This CDR3 contains 16 residues. Germline V gene data show CDR1 as MNHEY and CDR2 as SVGAGI. In DNA form, the CDR3 reads TGTGCCAGCAGTTACTCGACAGGGTCAGGGGCCAACGTCCTGACTTTC. Protein: CASSYSTGSGANVLTF.

The chain links TRBV5-4 to TRBJ2-3; possibly TRBD2 for D (5 bases). The germline CDR1 and CDR2 sequences are SGHNT and YYREEE (reference sequence). This CDR3 comprises 16 residues. Between the trimmed V and J ends, which lost 4 bases and 6 bases, there was a span of 21 bases. CDR3 amino acids: CASSRQSGIPSDTQYF. The DNA of the CDR3 is TGTGCCAGCAGCCGTCAATCCGGGATACCTTCTGATACGCAGTATTTT.

This rearrangement joins TRBV5-1 to TRBJ2-3; 7 nucleotides match TRBD2. CDR3 length equals 12 residues. The J segment lost 4 bases and the V segment lost 5 bases, leaving 1 base of the junction unmatched. Germline values: CDR1 SGHRS, CDR2 YFSETQ. Here the CDR3 reads CASRAGSDTQYF. In nucleotides, the CDR3 is TGCGCCAGCAGAGCGGGATCAGATACGCAGTATTTT.

This clone was counted a single time. V and J are TRBV7-9 and TRBJ2-4; TRBD2 matches 7 bases. The length of the CDR3 is 14 residues. J was trimmed by 6 bases and V by 4 bases; bases with no gene match: 6. From germline, CDR1 is SEHNR and CDR2 FQNEAQ (reference sequence). CDR3 in amino acids: CASSSGGGSNIQYF. CDR3 sequence (DNA): TGTGCCAGCAGCTCTGGGGGAGGGTCAAACATTCAGTACTTC.

CDR3 nucleotides: TGTGCCAGCAGTTGGGAAGGTCGGGGCAATCAGCCCCAGCATTTT. This gives the protein CASSWEGRGNQPQHF. This chain joins TRBV28 and TRBJ1-5, with D uncertain. The CDR3 is 15 amino acids. CDR1 is MDHEN, CDR2 SYDVKM, per germline. V lost 4 bases, J lost 2 bases, and 12 bases lay in between.

J is TRBJ2-3 and V is TRBV7-3, with no clear D. The germline gives CDR1 SGHTA, CDR2 FQGTGA. The CDR3 runs 13 residues. The V end was cut by 5 bases, the J end by 0 bases, with 6 bases between. The CDR3 region is CASSLGSTDTQYF. CDR3 DNA: TGTGCCAGCAGCCTCGGGAGCACAGATACGCAGTATTTT.

The chain couples TRBV6-5 to TRBJ2-7; D is possibly TRBD2 (5 bases). There are 14 residues in the CDR3. Per germline, CDR1 MNHEY and CDR2 SVGAGI. V was cut by 4 bases and J by 2 bases, with 12 bases left in between. This CDR3 is CASSSGLGTYEQYF. Written as DNA, the CDR3 is TGTGCCAGCAGTTCTGGACTGGGGACCTACGAGCAGTACTTC.

The chain links TRBV28 to TRBJ2-2; no clear D. The CDR3 sequence is 15 residues long. The germline V gene has CDR1 MDHEN and CDR2 SYDVKM. Trimming cost V 10 bases and J 1 base, with 16 bases left between them. The CDR3 nucleotides are TGTGCCACAACAACTTCCCAACTGAACACCGGGGAGCTGTTTTTT. Translated, it gives CATTTSQLNTGELFF.

There are a few counts of this clone. This chain links TRBV2 with TRBJ1-2; D is undetermined. CDR3 length: 11 amino acids. Deletions cut 8 bases from V and 3 bases from J, with 7 bases between. The germline CDR1 and CDR2 sequences are SNHLY and FYNNEI. The CDR3 here is CASGQDYGYTF. Written as DNA, the CDR3 is TGTGCCAGCGGGCAGGACTATGGCTACACCTTC.

The rearrangement links TRBV27 to TRBJ2-2, with no clear D. Germline assignment: CDR1 MNHEY and CDR2 SMNVEV (reference sequence). The CDR3 contains 15 residues. Trimming took 3 bases from V and 4 from J, leaving 12 bases between them. CDR3 in amino acids: CASSFLGSGTGELFF. CDR3 DNA: TGTGCCAGCAGTTTTTTGGGGTCGGGCACCGGGGAGCTGTTTTTT.

This clone came up once. The chain carries TRBV21-1 and TRBJ2-4. TRBV21-1 is tagged as a pseudogene. The CDR3 is 16 amino acids. CDR3 bases: TGTGCCAGCAGAGACGGGCTACAGCAAAGAAAAAACATTCAGTACTTC. Its protein product is CASRDGLQQRKNIQYF.

This chain connects TRBV10-3 to TRBJ1-1, with a tentative D call TRBD1 (6 bases). The germline gives CDR1 ENHRY, CDR2 SYGVKD. The ends were cut back, 10 bases at V and 3 bases at J, with 24 bases in the middle. The CDR3 runs to 16 residues. The CDR3, as DNA: TGTGCCACCCGAACCTCGACGGGGGCAAGTGACACTGAAGCTTTCTTT. Amino acids: CATRTSTGASDTEAFF.

This clone was picked up one time. The V call is TRBV15, the J call TRBJ2-1, with TRBD1 matching over 10 bases. Germline V lookup: CDR1 LNHNV, CDR2 YYDKDF (reference sequence). V lost 3 bases, J lost 5 bases, and 1 base stayed unmatched. This CDR3 comprises 14 residues. CDR3 bases: TGTGCCACCAGCAGGGACAGGGGGAACAATGAGCAGTTCTTC. Its protein product is CATSRDRGNNEQFF.

The rearrangement joins TRBV7-6 to TRBJ2-5; perhaps TRBD1 as D (8 bases). The germline CDR1 and CDR2 sequences are SGHVS and FNYEAQ. The CDR3 spans 17 residues. Trimming removed 1 base at V and 0 bases at J, with 15 bases between. CDR3 nucleotides: TGTGCCAGCAGCTTAGGCACACAGGGGGGGTACCAAGAGACCCAGTACTTC. Protein sequence: CASSLGTQGGYQETQYF.

This clone occurred once. The V call is TRBV19, the J call TRBJ2-7, with 8 bases identical to TRBD1. V lost 6 bases to trimming and J lost 1 base; unmatched junction nucleotides: 8. The CDR3 loop spans 15 amino acids. Germline V gives CDR1 LNHDA, CDR2 SQIVND (reference sequence). CDR3 loop: CASRVQGVGSYEQYF. CDR3 in DNA: TGTGCCAGTAGAGTACAGGGGGTAGGTTCCTACGAGCAGTACTTC.

The rearrangement links TRBV11-3 to TRBJ2-7; 12 positions agree with TRBD2. The CDR3 is 14 amino acids. Per germline, CDR1 SGHNT and CDR2 YENEEA. V shed 2 bases and J 9 bases; nucleotides not matched to a gene: 5. The CDR3: CASSLRTSGEGQYF. In DNA form, the CDR3 reads TGTGCCAGCAGCTTAAGGACTAGCGGGGAGGGGCAGTACTTC.

The chain carries TRBV5-1 and TRBJ2-3, with D unresolved. This CDR3 comprises 13 residues. The V end lost 0 bases, the J end lost 1 base, and 3 bases lay between the germline ends. Germline loops: CDR1 SGHRS, CDR2 YFSETQ. For the CDR3, the DNA is TGCGCCAGCAGCTTGGGGGGCACAGATACGCAGTATTTT. Translating it yields CASSLGGTDTQYF.

The chain carries TRBV19 and TRBJ2-2; D call uncertain. Germline CDR1 and CDR2: LNHDA and SQIVND (reference sequence). The CDR3 covers 12 residues. V lost 2 bases and J lost 6, with 4 bases in between. The CDR3 DNA sequence: TGTGCCAGTAGTATAATCCCCGGGGAGCTGTTTTTT. This translates into CASSIIPGELFF. The entire variable domain, with the rest obtained from reference TRBV19 and TRBJ2-2, is as follows: DGGITQSPKYLFRKEGQNVTLSCEQNLNHDAMYWYRQDPGQGLRLIYYSQIVNDFQKGDIAEGYSVSREKKESFPLTVTSAQKNPTAFYLCASSIIPGELFFGEGSRLTVL.